What follows describes a single T cell receptor (beta chain). Germline values: CDR1 LNHDA, CDR2 SQIVND (reference sequence). CDR3 length: 16 amino acids. The V segment lost 6 bases and the J segment 3 bases; nucleotides outside the gene matches: 8. The data were taken from a study of blood T cell repertoires in COVID-19. Study-wide background: Sites in the United States, Italy and Spain provided acute and convalescent COVID-19 samples.

In the authors' workflow: Cell counts per sample came from amplifying reference gene primers. The data were produced by immunoSEQ multiplex PCR, yet TCRdb's version contains in-frame clones alone and is incomplete. That table supplies the V and J calls and clone size; D and trimming were determined from the DNA. The data hold approximately 82,000 clones, with roughly 91% observed a single time. Sequencing was done on a sample of peripheral blood. The receptor was derived from a man aged 65-85 years with active or convalescent COVID-19. V gene TRBV19 combines with J gene TRBJ1-5; 10 nucleotides match TRBD1. DNA for the CDR3: TGTGCCAGTAGGACTCGGACAGGGGGTTTCAATCAGCCCCAGCATTTT. This translates into CASRTRTGGFNQPQHF.